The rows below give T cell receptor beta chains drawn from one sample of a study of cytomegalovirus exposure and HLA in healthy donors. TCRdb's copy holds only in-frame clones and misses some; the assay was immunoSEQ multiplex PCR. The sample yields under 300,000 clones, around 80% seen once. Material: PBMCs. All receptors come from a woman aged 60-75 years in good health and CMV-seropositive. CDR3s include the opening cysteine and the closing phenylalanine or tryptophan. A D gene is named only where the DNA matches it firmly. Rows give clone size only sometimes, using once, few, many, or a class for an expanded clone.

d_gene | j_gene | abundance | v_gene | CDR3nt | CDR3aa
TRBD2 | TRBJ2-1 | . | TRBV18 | TGTGCCAGCTCACCTAGCGGGATAATCTACAATGAGCAGTTCTTC | CASSPSGIIYNEQFF
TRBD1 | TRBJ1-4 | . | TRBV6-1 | TGTGCCAGCAGTGAAGTTAGGGGACAGCTACTTAATGAAAAACTGTTTTTT | CASSEVRGQLLNEKLFF
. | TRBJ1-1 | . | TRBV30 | TGTGCCTGGAGACCCAACAGGGTAATGAACACTGAAGCTTTCTTT | CAWRPNRVMNTEAFF
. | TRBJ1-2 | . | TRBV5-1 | TGCGCCAGCAGCTTAGACAGGAGCTACACCTTC | CASSLDRSYTF
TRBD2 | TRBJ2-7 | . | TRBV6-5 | TGTGCCAGCAGTCGCAGCGGGGGCTACGAGCAGTACTTC | CASSRSGGYEQYF
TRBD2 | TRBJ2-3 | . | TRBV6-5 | TGTGCCAGCAGTTACTCTAGCGGGAGGGCGGATACGCAGTATTTT | CASSYSSGRADTQYF
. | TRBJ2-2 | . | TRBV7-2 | TGTGCCAGCAGCGTTCAGGGGTCACTCACCGGGGAGCTGTTTTTT | CASSVQGSLTGELFF
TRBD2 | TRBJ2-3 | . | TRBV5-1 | TGCGCCAGCAGCCTTCCCGGACACACGGTAGCGGGAGGATCTACAGATACGCAGTATTTT | CASSLPGHTVAGGSTDTQYF
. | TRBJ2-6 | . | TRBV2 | TGTGCCAGCAGGGGAGACGTCCTACACCCTGGGGCCAACGTCCTGACTTTC | CASRGDVLHPGANVLTF
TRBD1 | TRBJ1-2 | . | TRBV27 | TGTGCCAGCAGTCTGCAGGGGGGCTATGGCTACACCTTC | CASSLQGGYGYTF
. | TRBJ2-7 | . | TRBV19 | TGTGCCAGTAGTGTCTCTGGCGGGTCGACCTACGAGCAGTACTTC | CASSVSGGSTYEQYF
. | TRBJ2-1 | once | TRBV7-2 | TGTGCCAGCAGCTTAATCAGGCCACCCTACAATGAGCAGTTCTTC | CASSLIRPPYNEQFF
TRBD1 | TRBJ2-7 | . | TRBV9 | TGTGCCAGCAGCGCCCAAGGGACAGACTACGAGCAGTACTTC | CASSAQGTDYEQYF
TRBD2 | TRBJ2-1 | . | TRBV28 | TGTGCCAGCAGTTTCCGAGAGGGACTAGATAGGTACAATGAGCAGTTCTTC | CASSFREGLDRYNEQFF
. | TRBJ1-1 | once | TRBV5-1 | TGCGCCAGCAGCTTGGAATCAGGGCTGAACACTGAAGCTTTCTTT | CASSLESGLNTEAFF
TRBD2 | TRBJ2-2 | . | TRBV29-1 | TGCAGCGTTGAGCGGGAGGGTCGCTCCGGGGAGCTGTTTTTT | CSVEREGRSGELFF
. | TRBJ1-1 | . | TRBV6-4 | TGTGCCAGCAGGTTTATCCTGAGCGCTGAAGCTTTCTTT | CASRFILSAEAFF
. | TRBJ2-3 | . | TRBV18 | TGTGCCAGCTCACCCCCTATCACAGATACGCAGTATTTT | CASSPPITDTQYF
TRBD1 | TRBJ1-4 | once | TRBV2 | TGTGCCAGCAGTCCGGACAGGGCAGTTGAAAAACTGTTTTTT | CASSPDRAVEKLFF
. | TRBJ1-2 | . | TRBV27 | TGTGCCAGCCGGGGGGCGGGACGGGATTATGGCTACACCTTC | CASRGAGRDYGYTF
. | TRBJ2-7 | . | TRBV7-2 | TGTGCCAGCAGCCGTTACGGTTACGAGCAGTACTTC | CASSRYGYEQYF
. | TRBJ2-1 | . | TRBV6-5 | TGTGCCGGTCTATGCGCTGAGCAGTTCTTC | CAGLCAEQFF
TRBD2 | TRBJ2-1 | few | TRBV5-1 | TGCGCCAGCAGCCCGGGCTGGGGGCGCAAGGGCGGGAGGGCCGGTGAGCAGTTCTTC | CASSPGWGRKGGRAGEQFF
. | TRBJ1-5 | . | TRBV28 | TGTGCCAGCAGGGGGGCAGGCAATCAGCCCCAGCATTTT | CASRGAGNQPQHF
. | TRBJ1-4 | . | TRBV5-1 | TGCGCCAGCAGCTTTGGACTGTCCACAACTAATGAAAAACTGTTTTTT | CASSFGLSTTNEKLFF
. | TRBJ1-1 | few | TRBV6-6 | TGTGCCAGCAGTTACCTAAACTTGAACACTGAAGCTTTCTTT | CASSYLNLNTEAFF
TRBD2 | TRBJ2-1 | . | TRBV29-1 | TGCAGCGTGGGAAGACTAGCGGGCTCCTACAATGAGCAGTTCTTC | CSVGRLAGSYNEQFF
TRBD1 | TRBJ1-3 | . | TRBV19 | TGTGCCAGTACCTCCGGGACAGGTACATCCGGAAACACCATATATTTT | CASTSGTGTSGNTIYF
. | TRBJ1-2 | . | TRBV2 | TGTGCCAGCAGTGAACACAGCTATGGCTACACCTTC | CASSEHSYGYTF